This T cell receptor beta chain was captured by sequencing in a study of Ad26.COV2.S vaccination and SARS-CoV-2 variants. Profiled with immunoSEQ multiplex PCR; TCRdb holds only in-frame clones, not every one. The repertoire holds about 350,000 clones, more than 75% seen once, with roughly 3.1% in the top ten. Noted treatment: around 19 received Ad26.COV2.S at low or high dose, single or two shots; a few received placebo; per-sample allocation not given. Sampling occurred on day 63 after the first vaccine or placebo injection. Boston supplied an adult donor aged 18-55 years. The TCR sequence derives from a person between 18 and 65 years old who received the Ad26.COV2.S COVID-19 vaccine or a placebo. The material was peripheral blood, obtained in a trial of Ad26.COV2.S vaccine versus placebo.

DNA of the CDR3: TGTGCCAGCCGACTAGCTAGCACAGATACGCAGTATTTT. It is translated as CASRLASTDTQYF. The chain joins TRBV25-1 to TRBJ2-3, with 7 bases identical to TRBD2. Trimming cost V 8 bases and J 0 bases; bases outside gene matches: 2. This CDR3 comprises 13 residues. The germline CDR1 and CDR2 sequences are MGHDK and SYGVNS.